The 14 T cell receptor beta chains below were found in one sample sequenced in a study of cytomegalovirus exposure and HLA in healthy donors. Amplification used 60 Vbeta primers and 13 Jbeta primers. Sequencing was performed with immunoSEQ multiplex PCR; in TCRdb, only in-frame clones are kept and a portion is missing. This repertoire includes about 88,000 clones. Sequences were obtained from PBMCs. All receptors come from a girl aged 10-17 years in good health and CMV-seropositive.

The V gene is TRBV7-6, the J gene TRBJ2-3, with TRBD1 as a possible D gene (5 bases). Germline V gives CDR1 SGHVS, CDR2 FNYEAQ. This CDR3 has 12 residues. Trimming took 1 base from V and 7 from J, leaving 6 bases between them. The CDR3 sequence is CASSLGQNTQYF. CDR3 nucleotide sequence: TGTGCCAGCAGCTTAGGACAGAATACGCAGTATTTT.

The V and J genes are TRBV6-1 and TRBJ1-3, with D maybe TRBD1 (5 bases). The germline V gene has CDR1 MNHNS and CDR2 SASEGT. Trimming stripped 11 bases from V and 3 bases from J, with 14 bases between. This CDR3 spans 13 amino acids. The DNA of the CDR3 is TGTGCCGGGGTCGGGGGTTATGGAAACACCATATATTTT. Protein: CAGVGGYGNTIYF.

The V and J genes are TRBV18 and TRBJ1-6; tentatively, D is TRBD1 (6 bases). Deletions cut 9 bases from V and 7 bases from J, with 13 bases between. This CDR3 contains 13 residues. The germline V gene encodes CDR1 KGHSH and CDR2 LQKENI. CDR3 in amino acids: CASQGTENSPLHF. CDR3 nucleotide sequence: TGTGCCAGTCAGGGGACGGAGAATTCACCCCTCCACTTT.

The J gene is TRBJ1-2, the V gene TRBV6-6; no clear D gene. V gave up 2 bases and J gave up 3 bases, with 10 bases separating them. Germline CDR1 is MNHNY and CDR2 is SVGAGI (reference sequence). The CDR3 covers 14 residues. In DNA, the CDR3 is TGTGCCAGCAGTTACGCCGGGGATGACTATGGCTACACCTTC. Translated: CASSYAGDDYGYTF.

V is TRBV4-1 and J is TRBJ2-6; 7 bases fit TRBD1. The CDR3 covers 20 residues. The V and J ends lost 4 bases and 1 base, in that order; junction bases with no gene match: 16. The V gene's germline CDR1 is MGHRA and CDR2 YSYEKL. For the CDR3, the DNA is TGCGCCAGCAGCCGCCGAAACTTCCGGGACAGCAAGTCTGGGGCCAACGTCCTGACTTTC. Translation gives CASSRRNFRDSKSGANVLTF.

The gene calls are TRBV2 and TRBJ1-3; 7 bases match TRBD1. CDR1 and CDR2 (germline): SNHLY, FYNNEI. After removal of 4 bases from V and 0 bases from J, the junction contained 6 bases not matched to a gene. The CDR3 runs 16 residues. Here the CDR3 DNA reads TGTGCCAGCAGTGTATACCCAGGGGGCTCTGGAAACACCATATATTTT. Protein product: CASSVYPGGSGNTIYF.

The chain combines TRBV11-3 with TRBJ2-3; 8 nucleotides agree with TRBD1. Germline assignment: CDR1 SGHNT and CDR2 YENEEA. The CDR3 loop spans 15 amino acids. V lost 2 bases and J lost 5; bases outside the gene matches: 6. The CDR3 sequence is CASSLSFDRGDTQYF. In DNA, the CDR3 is TGTGCCAGCAGCTTATCGTTCGACAGGGGAGATACGCAGTATTTT.

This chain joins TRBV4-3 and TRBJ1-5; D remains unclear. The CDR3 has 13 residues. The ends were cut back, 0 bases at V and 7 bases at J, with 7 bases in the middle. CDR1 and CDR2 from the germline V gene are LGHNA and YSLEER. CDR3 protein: CASSQDGGQPQHF. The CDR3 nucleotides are TGCGCCAGCAGCCAAGATGGTGGCCAGCCCCAGCATTTT.

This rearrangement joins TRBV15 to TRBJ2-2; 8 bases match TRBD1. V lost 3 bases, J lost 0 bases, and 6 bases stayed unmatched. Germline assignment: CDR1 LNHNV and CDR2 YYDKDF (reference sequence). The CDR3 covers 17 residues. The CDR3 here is CATSSSGQASNTGELFF. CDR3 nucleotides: TGTGCCACCAGCAGTTCGGGACAGGCGTCGAACACCGGGGAGCTGTTTTTT.

The CDR3 loop reads CASSHKQGAGKKAFF. The CDR3 DNA sequence: TGTGCCAGCAGTCACAAACAGGGGGCGGGGAAAAAAGCTTTCTTT. The V gene is TRBV6-6, the J gene TRBJ1-1; TRBD1 matches 9 bases. V lost 5 bases to trimming and J lost 9 bases; unmatched junction nucleotides: 13. The CDR3 contains 15 residues. In germline, CDR1 is MNHNY, CDR2 SVGAGI (reference sequence).

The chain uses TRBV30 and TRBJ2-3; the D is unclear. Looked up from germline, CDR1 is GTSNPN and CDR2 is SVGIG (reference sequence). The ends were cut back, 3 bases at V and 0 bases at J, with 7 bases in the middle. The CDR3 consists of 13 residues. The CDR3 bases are TGTGCCTGGAGCACAGTGAGCACAGATACGCAGTATTTT. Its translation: CAWSTVSTDTQYF.

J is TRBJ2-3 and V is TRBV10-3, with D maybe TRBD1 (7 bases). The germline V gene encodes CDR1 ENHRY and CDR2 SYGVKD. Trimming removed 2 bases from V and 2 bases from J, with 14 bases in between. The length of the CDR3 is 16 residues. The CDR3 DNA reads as TGTGCCATCAGTGAGGGCAGGGGGGATTACACAGATACGCAGTATTTT. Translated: CAISEGRGDYTDTQYF.

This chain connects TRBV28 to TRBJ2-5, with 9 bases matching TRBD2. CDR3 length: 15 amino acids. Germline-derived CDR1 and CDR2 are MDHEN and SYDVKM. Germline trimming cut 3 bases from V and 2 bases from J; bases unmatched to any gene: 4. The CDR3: CASSFRRGGQETQYF. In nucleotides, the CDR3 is TGTGCCAGCAGTTTCCGGCGGGGGGGACAAGAGACCCAGTACTTC.

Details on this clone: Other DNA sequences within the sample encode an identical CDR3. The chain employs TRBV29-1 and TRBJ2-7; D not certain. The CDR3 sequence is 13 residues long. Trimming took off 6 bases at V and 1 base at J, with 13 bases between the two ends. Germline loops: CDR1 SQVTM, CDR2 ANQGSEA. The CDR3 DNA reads TGCAGCGTGCCCACCTGGGCATCCTACGAGCAGTACGTC. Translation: CSVPTWASYEQYV.